This T cell receptor (beta chain) was obtained from a study of T cells after yellow fever vaccination. TCRdb ran MiXCR on the 5' RACE reads and lists one entry per CDR3 protein. Of roughly 160,000 distinct CDR3 sequences listed, almost 7% are singletons. Many counts were recorded for this clonotype. In germline, CDR1 is SGHTA, CDR2 FQGNSA. With 2 bases removed from V and 11 bases from J, the gap between germline ends came to 7 bases. This CDR3 contains 12 residues. Sequenced here: CD4+ T cells sorted from PBMCs, sampled about 5 days after the first yellow fever vaccination. The sequence was collected from a man younger than 35 who received the YFV17D yellow fever vaccine. The rearrangement joins TRBV7-2 to TRBJ1-6; D remains unclear. CDR3 loop: CASSLFGPPLHF. The CDR3 nucleotides read TGTGCCAGCAGCTTATTCGGCCCACCCCTCCACTTT. Full variable domain (remainder filled in from reference TRBV7-2 and TRBJ1-6): GAGVSQSPSNKVTEKGKDVELRCDPISGHTALYWYRQSLGQGLEFLIYFQGNSAPDKSGLPSDRFSAERTGGSVSTLTIQRTQQEDSAVYLCASSLFGPPLHFGNGTRLTVT.